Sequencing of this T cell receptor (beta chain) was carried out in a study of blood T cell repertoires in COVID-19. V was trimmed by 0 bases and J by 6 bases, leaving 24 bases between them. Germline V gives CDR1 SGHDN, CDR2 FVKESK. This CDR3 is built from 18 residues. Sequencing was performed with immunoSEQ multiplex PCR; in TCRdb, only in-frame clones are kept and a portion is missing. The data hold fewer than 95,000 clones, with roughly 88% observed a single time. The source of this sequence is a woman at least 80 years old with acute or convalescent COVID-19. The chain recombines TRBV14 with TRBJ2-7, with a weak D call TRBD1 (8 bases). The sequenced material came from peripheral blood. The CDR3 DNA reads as TGTGCCAGCAGCCAAGAGGGCGGACAGGGAGGGGTGGCGAGCGAGCAGTACTTC. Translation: CASSQEGGQGGVASEQYF.